The subject of this entry is one T cell receptor beta chain. The data derive from a study of blood T cell repertoires in COVID-19. Study context: COVID-19 samples collected from the United States, Italy and Spain covered acute and convalescent phases.

This table comes from immunoSEQ multiplex PCR, and its TCRdb copy is limited to in-frame clones, with some not included. The profile shows about 190,000 clones, around 80% of them singletons. This CDR3 comprises 14 residues. Germline V gene lookup returns CDR1 SGHDT and CDR2 YYEEEE. The V gene lost 1 base and the J gene lost 1 base, with 8 bases spanning the gap. The clonotype comes from an elderly woman with active or convalescent COVID-19. The sample taken for sequencing was peripheral blood. This chain joins TRBV5-6 and TRBJ2-5, with no clear D. In DNA form, the CDR3 reads TGTGCCAGCAGCTTGTTGGGCACCCAAGAGACCCAGTACTTC. Its protein product is CASSLLGTQETQYF.